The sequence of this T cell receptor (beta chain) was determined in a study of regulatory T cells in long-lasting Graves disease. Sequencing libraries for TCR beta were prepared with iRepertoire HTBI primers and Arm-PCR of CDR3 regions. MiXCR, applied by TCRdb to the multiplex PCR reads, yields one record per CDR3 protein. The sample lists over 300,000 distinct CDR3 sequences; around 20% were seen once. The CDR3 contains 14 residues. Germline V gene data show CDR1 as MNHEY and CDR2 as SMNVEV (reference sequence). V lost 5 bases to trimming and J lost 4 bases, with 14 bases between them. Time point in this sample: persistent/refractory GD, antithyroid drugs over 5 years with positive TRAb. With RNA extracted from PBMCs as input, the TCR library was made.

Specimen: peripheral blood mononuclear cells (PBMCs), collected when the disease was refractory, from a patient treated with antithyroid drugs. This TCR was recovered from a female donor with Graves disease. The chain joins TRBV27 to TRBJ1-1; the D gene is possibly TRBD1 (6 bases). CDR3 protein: CASSPQGFGTEAFF. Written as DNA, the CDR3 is TGTGCCAGCAGTCCGCAGGGGTTTGGCACTGAAGCTTTCTTT.